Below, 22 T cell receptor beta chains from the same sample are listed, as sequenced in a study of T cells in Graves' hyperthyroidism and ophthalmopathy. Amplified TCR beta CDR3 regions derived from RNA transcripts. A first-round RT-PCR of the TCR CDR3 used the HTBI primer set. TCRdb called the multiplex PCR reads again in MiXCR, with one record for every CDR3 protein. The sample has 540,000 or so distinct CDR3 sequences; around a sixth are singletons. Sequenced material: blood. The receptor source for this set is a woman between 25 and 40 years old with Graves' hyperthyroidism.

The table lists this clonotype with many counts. In DNA, the CDR3 is TGCGCCAGCCGGGCCTTCTCTGGAAACACCATATATTTT. It encodes CASRAFSGNTIYF. The chain has TRBV5-1 and TRBJ1-3; D is ambiguous. The V end lost 7 bases, the J end lost 0 bases, and 8 bases lay between the germline ends. Germline values: CDR1 SGHRS, CDR2 YFSETQ. The CDR3 is 13 amino acids.

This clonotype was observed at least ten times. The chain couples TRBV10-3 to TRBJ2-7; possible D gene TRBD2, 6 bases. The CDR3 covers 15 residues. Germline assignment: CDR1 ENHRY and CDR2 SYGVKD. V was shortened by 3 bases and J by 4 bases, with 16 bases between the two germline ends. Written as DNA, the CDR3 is TGTGCCATCAGTGATACCCACCGGAGGGGTTACGAGCAGTACTTC. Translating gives CAISDTHRRGYEQYF.

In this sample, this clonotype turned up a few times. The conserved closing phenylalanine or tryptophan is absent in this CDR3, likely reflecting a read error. The CDR3 is CASGLAYRGGNTEAFS. The CDR3 DNA reads TGTGCTAGTGGTTTGGCGTACAGGGGAGGGAACACTGAAGCTTTCTCT. The chain is built from TRBV12-5 and TRBJ1-1; 7 bases align to TRBD1. The V and J ends lost 1 base and 1 base, in that order; junction bases with no gene match: 6. The CDR3 runs 16 residues. Germline V lookup: CDR1 LGHNT, CDR2 FRNRAP.

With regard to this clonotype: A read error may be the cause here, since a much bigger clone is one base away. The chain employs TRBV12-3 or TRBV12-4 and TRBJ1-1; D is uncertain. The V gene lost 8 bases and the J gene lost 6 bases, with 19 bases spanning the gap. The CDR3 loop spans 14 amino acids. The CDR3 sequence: CASGVTPGGPEAFF. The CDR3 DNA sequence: TGTGCCAGCGGTGTGACACCGGGAGGTCCTGAAGCTTTCTTT.

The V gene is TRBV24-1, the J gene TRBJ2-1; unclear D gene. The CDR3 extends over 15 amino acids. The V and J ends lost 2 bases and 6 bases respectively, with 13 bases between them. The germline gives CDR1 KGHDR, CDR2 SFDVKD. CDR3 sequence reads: CATSDSGRNLNEQFF. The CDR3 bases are TGTGCCACCAGTGATTCTGGGCGCAACCTCAATGAGCAGTTCTTC.

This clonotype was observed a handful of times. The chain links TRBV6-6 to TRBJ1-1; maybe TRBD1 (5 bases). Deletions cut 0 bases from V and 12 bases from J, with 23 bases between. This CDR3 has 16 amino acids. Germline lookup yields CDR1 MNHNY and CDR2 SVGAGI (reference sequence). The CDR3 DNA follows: TGTGCCAGCAGTTACTCGAGGGGCGGGACTCCTGATGGTCCTTTCTTT. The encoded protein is CASSYSRGGTPDGPFF.

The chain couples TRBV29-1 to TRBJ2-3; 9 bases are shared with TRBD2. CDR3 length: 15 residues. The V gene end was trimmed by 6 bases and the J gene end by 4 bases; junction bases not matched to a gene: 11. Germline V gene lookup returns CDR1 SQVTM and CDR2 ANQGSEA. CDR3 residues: CSVGREGRTSDTQYF. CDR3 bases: TGCAGCGTGGGGCGGGAGGGCCGTACTTCAGATACGCAGTATTTT.

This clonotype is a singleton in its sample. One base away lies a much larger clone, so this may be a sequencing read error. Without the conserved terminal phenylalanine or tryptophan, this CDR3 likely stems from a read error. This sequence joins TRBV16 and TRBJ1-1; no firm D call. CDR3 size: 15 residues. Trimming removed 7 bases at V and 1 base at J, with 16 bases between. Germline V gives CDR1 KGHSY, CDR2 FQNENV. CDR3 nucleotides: TGTGCCAGCACCGGAATAGGGCAGGCGAACACTGAAGCTTTCCTT. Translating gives CASTGIGQANTEAFL.

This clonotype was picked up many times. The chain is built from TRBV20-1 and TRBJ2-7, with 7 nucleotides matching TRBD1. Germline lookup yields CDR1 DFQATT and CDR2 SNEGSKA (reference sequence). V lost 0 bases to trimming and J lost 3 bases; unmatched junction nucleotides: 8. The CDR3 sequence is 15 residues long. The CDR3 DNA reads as TGCAGTGCTAGAGACCCGGGACAGACGTACTACGAGCAGTACTTC. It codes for CSARDPGQTYYEQYF.

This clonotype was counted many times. The CDR3 protein is CASSLKIGPGGEQYF. The CDR3 bases are TGTGCCAGCAGCTTAAAGATCGGCCCGGGTGGGGAGCAGTACTTC. This chain links TRBV7-2 with TRBJ2-7, with unresolved D. With 2 bases removed from V and 7 bases from J, the gap between germline ends came to 18 bases. The CDR3 is 15 amino acids. CDR1 SGHTA and CDR2 FQGNSA come from the germline V gene.

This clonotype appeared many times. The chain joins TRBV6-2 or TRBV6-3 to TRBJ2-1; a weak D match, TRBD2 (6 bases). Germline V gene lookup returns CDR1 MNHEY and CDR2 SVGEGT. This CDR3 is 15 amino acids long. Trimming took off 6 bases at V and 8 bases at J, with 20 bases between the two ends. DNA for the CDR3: TGTGCCAGCAGCCTCAGGTCCGGCGGGACCTATGAGCAGTTCTTC. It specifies CASSLRSGGTYEQFF.

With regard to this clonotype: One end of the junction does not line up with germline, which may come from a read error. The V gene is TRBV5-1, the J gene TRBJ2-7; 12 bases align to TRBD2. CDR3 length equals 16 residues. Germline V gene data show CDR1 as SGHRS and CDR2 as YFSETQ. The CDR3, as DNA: TGCGCCAGCAGCTTGGAGGGACTAGCGGGCTCCTCCGAGCAGTACTTC. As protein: CASSLEGLAGSSEQYF.

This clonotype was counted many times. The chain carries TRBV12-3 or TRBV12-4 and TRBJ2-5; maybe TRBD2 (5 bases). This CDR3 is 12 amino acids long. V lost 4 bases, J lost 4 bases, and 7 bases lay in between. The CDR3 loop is CASSSRVETQYF. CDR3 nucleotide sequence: TGTGCCAGCAGTTCGAGGGTAGAGACCCAGTACTTC.

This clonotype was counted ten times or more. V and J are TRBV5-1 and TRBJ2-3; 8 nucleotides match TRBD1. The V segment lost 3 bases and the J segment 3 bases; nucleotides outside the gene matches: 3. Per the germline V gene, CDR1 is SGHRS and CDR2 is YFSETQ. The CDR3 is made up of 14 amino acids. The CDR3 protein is CASSSGGETDTQYF. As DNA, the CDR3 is TGCGCCAGCAGCTCAGGGGGCGAAACAGATACGCAGTATTTT.

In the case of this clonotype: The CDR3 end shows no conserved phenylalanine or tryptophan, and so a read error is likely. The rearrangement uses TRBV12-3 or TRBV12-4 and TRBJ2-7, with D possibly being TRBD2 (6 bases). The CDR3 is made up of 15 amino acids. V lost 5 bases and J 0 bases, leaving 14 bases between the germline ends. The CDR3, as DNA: TGTGCCAGCAGTGGTCCGACGGGACTCTCCTACGAGCAGTACTCC. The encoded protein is CASSGPTGLSYEQYS.

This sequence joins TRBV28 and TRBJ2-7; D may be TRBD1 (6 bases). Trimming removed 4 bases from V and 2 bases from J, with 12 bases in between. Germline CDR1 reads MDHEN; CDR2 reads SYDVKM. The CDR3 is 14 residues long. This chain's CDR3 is CASSSGTFTYEQYF. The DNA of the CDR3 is TGTGCCAGCAGTTCCGGGACATTTACCTACGAGCAGTACTTC.

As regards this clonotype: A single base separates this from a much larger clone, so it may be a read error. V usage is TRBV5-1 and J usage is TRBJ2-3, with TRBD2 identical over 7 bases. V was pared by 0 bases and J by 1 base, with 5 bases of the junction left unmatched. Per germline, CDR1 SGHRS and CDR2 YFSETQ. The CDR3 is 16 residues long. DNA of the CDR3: TGCGCCAGCAGCTTGGTGACTAGCTGGGGCACAGATACGCAGTATTTT. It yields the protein CASSLVTSWGTDTQYF.

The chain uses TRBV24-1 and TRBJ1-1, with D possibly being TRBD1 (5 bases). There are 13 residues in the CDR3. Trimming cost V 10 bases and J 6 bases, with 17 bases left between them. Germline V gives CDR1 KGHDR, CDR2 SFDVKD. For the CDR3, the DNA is TGTGCCACTAGGGGAGGTAGGGGCGCTGAAGCTTTCTTT. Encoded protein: CATRGGRGAEAFF.

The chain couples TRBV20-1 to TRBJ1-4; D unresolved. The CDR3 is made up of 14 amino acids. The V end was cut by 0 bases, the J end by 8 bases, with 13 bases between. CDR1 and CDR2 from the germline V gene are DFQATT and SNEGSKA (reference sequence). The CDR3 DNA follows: TGCAGTGCTAGAGAGGGAGGGTTGAACGAAAAACTGTTTTTT. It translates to CSAREGGLNEKLFF.

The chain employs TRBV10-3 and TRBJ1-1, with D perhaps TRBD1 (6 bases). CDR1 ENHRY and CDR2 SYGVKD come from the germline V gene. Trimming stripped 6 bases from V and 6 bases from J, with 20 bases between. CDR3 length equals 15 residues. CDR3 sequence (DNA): TGTGCCATCAGCTCTTCCGGGGGCTTTTTAGCTGAAGCTTTCTTT. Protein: CAISSSGGFLAEAFF.

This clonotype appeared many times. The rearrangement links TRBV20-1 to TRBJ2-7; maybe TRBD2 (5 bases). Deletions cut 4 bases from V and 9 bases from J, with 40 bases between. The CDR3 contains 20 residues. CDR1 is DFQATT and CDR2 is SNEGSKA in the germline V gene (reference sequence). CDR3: CSATGRNPSTQNYPVFGQYF. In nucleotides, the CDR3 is TGCAGTGCTACCGGGCGGAATCCTAGCACACAAAATTACCCTGTCTTTGGGCAGTACTTC.

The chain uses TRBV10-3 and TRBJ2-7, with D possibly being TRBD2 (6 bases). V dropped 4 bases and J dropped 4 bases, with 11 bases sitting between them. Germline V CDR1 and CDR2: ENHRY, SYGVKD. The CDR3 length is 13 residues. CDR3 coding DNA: TGTGCCATCAGTGGGAGGGCCGGGTACGAGCAGTACTTC. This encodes CAISGRAGYEQYF.